This record looks at one T cell receptor (beta chain) sequence and its context. Its antigen is unknown. This specimen comes from a study of T cell responses to AZD1222 COVID-19 vaccine. Study-level findings and limits: Spike-specific TCRs gained breadth and depth after people received two AZD1222 doses. Vaccine-related CD4 TCRs covered spike, predominating at 160-218 and 743-854.

Trimming pared 6 bases from V and 4 bases from J, leaving 15 bases between. The CDR3 runs to 14 residues. The germline V gene encodes CDR1 SGHVS and CDR2 FQNEAQ. The table came from immunoSEQ multiplex PCR; TCRdb's copy has only in-frame clones and leaves some out. In the table there are about 100,000 clones, over 85% of which are singletons. The rearrangement links TRBV7-8 to TRBJ1-1, with TRBD1 as a possible D gene (6 bases). The material was peripheral blood, obtained on day 0 of MenACWY control vaccination. The clonotype originates from an adult in good health. The CDR3 nucleotides read TGTGCCAGCAGTTCCGAGGGGGGGTTCACTGAAGCTTTCTTT. Amino acids: CASSSEGGFTEAFF.